This T cell receptor beta chain was identified in a study of blood T cell repertoires in COVID-19. Turning to the study itself: The study drew acute and convalescent COVID-19 samples from the United States, Italy and Spain. The cDNA or gDNA used as material had been derived from T cells, B-cell-depleted T cells, or PBMCs.

Authors' data handling: Reference gene primer amplification gave nucleated cell count estimates. Clones were read by immunoSEQ multiplex PCR, and TCRdb kept only the in-frame ones, dropping some. V, J and clone size were drawn from that table, and D and trimming were deduced from the DNA. In the table there are about 220,000 clones, approximately 82% of which are singletons. This clone appeared a few times. The CDR3 runs to 19 residues. V was pared by 1 base and J by 1 base, with 10 bases of the junction left unmatched. Looked up from germline, CDR1 is MNHEY and CDR2 is SMNVEV (reference sequence). This receptor was obtained from a woman older than 75 with acute or convalescent COVID-19. The sample consisted of peripheral blood. This chain connects TRBV27 to TRBJ2-6, with 7 positions matching TRBD1. CDR3 DNA: TGTGCCAGCAGTTTATTTTGGCCGGGACAGAGTTCTGGGGCCAACGTCCTGACTTTC. This translates into CASSLFWPGQSSGANVLTF.